This note documents a single TCR beta chain sequence. These data belong to a study of CD8 T cells in Susac syndrome. The CDR3 runs 14 residues. CDR1 is SGHKS and CDR2 is YYEKEE in the germline V gene (reference sequence). V was cut by 0 bases and J by 2 bases, with 9 bases left in between. RNA in amounts of roughly 0.5 to 1 ug was reverse transcribed with random hexamers. TCRdb re-analysed the immunoSEQ multiplex PCR reads in MiXCR, keeping a single row per CDR3 protein. The repertoire has about 300,000 distinct CDR3 sequences, around 85% of them found once; the top ten carry 0.21%. The specimen sequenced was CD8+ T cells from PBMCs. The J gene is TRBJ2-7, the V gene TRBV5-5; D gene unclear. The clonotype originates from a human donor with multiple sclerosis. For the CDR3, the DNA is TGTGCCAGCAGCTTGGGTCTTGTTGCCTACGAGCAGTACTTC. Translating gives CASSLGLVAYEQYF.